This record covers a single T cell receptor (beta chain). The antigen is undetermined. The data stem from a study of cytomegalovirus exposure and HLA in healthy donors. V lost 4 bases and J lost 2, with 12 bases in between. Per germline, CDR1 SGHKS and CDR2 YYEKEE (reference sequence). This CDR3 contains 14 residues. At collection, donors were nominally healthy, but unrecorded immune exposures were probable. Whole-study findings and limits: For most TCR beta V segments, an earlier analysis put the productive rate at about 90% or about 30% of the time.

The PCR contained 60 Vbeta and 13 Jbeta primers. Sequencing was performed with immunoSEQ multiplex PCR; in TCRdb, only in-frame clones are kept and a portion is missing. The ten most abundant clones cover approximately 3.7% of a sample with around 100,000 clones. The clonotype comes from a man aged 30-40 years in good health and CMV-seronegative. Sequencing was done on a sample of PBMCs. The chain uses TRBV5-5 and TRBJ1-2, with D perhaps matching TRBD1 (6 bases). The chain's CDR3 is CASSGTRRNYGYTF. CDR3 bases: TGTGCCAGCAGCGGGACAAGGAGAAACTATGGCTACACCTTC.